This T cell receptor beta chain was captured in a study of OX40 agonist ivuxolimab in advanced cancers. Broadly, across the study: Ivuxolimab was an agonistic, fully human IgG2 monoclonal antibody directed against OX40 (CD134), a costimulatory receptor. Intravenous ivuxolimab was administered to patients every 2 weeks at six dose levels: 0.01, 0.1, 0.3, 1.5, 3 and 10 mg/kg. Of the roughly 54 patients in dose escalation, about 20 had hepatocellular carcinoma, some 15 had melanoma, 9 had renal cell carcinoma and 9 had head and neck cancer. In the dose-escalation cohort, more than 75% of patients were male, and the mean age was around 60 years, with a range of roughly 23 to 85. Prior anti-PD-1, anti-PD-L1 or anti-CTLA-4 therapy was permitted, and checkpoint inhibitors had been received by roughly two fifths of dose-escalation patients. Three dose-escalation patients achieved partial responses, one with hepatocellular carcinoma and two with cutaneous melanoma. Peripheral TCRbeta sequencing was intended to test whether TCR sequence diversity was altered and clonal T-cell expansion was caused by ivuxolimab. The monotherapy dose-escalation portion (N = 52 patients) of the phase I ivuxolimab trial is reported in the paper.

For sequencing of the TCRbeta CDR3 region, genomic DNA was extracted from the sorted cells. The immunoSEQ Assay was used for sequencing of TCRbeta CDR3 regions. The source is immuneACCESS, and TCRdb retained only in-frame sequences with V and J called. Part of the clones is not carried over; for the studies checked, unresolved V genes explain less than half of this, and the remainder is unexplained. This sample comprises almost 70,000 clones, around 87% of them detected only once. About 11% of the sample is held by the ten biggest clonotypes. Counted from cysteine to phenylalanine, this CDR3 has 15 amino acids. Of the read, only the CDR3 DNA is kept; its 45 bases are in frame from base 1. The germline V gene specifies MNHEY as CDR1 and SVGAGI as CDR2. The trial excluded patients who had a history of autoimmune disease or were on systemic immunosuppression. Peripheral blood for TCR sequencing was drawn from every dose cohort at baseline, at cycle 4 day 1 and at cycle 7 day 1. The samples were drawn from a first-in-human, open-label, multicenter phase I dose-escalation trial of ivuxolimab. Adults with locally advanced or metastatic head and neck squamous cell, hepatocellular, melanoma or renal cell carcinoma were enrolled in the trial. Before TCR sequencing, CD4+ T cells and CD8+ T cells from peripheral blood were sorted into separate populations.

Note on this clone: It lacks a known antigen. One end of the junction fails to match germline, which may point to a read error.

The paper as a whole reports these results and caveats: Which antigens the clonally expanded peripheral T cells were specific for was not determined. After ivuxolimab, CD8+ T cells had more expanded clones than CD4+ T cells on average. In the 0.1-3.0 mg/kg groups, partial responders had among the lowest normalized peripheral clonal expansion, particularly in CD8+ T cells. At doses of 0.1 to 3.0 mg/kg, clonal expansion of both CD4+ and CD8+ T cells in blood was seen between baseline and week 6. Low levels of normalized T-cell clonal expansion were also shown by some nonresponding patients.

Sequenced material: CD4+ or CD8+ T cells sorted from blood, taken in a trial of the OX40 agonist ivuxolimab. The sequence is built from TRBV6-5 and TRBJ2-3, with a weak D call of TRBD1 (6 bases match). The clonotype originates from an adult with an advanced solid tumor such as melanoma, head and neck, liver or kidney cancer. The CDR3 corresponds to CVSSYQGSITDTQYF. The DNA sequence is TGTGTCAGCAGTTATCAGGGGTCCATAACAGATACGCAGTATTTT.